These 11 T cell receptor beta chains came from one sample sequenced in a study of breast tumors, draining lymph nodes, adjacent tissues. Breast cancer patients provided tissue from their axillary draining lymph nodes. In TCRdb, the multiplex PCR reads were re-called with MiXCR into one record per CDR3 protein. This repertoire shows fewer than 150,000 distinct CDR3 sequences, around 20% found once; its top ten account for about 2%. The sample taken for sequencing was axillary lymph node tissue. The receptors originated from a female donor with breast cancer. Some clones in this sample may be carry-over from other donors' samples.

Comments on this clonotype: A clone one base away is much larger, so this may be a read error. The rearrangement links TRBV19 to TRBJ2-5; the match to TRBD2 covers 7 bases. CDR1 is LNHDA, CDR2 SQIVND, per germline (reference sequence). CDR3 length: 15 amino acids. This chain's CDR3 is CACSPTLGRGETQYF. The CDR3 DNA follows: TGTGCCTGTAGTCCGACCCTTGGGAGGGGAGAGACCCAGTACTTC.

This clonotype occurred a few times. The J gene is TRBJ1-2, the V gene TRBV3-1; tentatively, D is TRBD1 (6 bases). Trimming cost V 7 bases and J 1 base, with 10 bases left between them. CDR3 length equals 13 residues. Germline assignment: CDR1 LGHDT and CDR2 YNNKEL (reference sequence). CDR3 nucleotides: TGTGCCAGCAAGGGGGATTATAACTATGGCTACACCTTC. It codes for CASKGDYNYGYTF.

This clonotype was seen many times. The V gene is TRBV28, the J gene TRBJ2-7, with 7 bases that match TRBD2. The germline V gene encodes CDR1 MDHEN and CDR2 SYDVKM. Trimming removed 7 bases from V and 3 bases from J; junction bases left unmatched: 6. This CDR3 is 13 amino acids long. The CDR3, as DNA: TGTGCCAGCATCCCCGCTAGCGGCTACGAGCAGTACTTC. It codes for CASIPASGYEQYF.

This clonotype has at least ten counts. The V and J genes are TRBV6-1 and TRBJ1-2, with D perhaps matching TRBD1 (6 bases). Germline values: CDR1 MNHNS, CDR2 SASEGT. This CDR3 has 13 amino acids. The V end was cut by 6 bases, the J end by 7 bases, with 15 bases between. The DNA for the CDR3 is TGTGCCAGCAGATTGACAGGCGCAACTGGCTACACCTTC. It translates to CASRLTGATGYTF.

This clonotype has ten or more counts. The rearrangement links TRBV7-9 to TRBJ2-1; 14 positions agree with TRBD2. Germline V gene lookup returns CDR1 SEHNR and CDR2 FQNEAQ (reference sequence). The CDR3 contains 19 residues. V gave up 1 base and J gave up 6 bases; unmatched junction bases: 11. This CDR3 is CASSLDPGTSGRAFNEQFF. The DNA for the CDR3 is TGTGCCAGCAGCTTAGATCCCGGGACTAGCGGGAGAGCTTTCAATGAGCAGTTCTTC.

In its sample, this clonotype was seen many times. The rearrangement joins TRBV19 to TRBJ2-3; 12 bases match TRBD2. V gave up 2 bases and J gave up 5 bases; unmatched junction bases: 5. Germline V lookup: CDR1 LNHDA, CDR2 SQIVND (reference sequence). CDR3 length: 16 residues. CDR3 DNA: TGTGCCAGTAGTATACTAGCGGGAGGGCAGAAAGATACGCAGTATTTT. Its protein product is CASSILAGGQKDTQYF.

V gene TRBV4-1 combines with J gene TRBJ2-5; 10 bases line up with TRBD1. The CDR3 covers 15 residues. The germline V gene has CDR1 MGHRA and CDR2 YSYEKL. With V trimmed by 0 bases and J by 4 bases, 2 bases remained unmatched. The CDR3 is CASSQEGQGSETQYF. CDR3 DNA sequence: TGCGCCAGCAGCCAAGAGGGACAGGGGTCAGAGACCCAGTACTTC.

This clonotype was seen a handful of times. V and J are TRBV30 and TRBJ2-1, with a possible D match to TRBD2 (6 bases). With 4 bases removed from V and 1 base from J, the gap between germline ends came to 23 bases. The length of the CDR3 is 18 residues. The germline V gene has CDR1 GTSNPN and CDR2 SVGIG (reference sequence). Here the CDR3 DNA reads TGTGCCTGGAAGCCCACGGCGTACGGGAGTGGGTCCTACAATGAGCAGTTCTTC. Its protein product is CAWKPTAYGSGSYNEQFF.

This clonotype was detected ten times or more. The chain employs TRBV11-2 and TRBJ2-7; TRBD2 agrees at 10 bases. The germline V gene encodes CDR1 SGHAT and CDR2 FQNNGV. The CDR3 runs to 13 residues. CDR3 loop: CVVTSGRAYEQYF. The CDR3 region has the DNA TGTGTTGTCACAAGCGGGAGGGCCTACGAGCAGTACTTC.

This clonotype was recorded at least ten times. This chain links TRBV5-8 with TRBJ2-5, with 8 bases lining up with TRBD1. This CDR3 contains 14 residues. Germline values: CDR1 SGHTS, CDR2 YDEGEE. With V trimmed by 3 bases and J by 5 bases, 6 bases remained unmatched. The CDR3 DNA reads TGTGCCAGCAGCTGGGGCAGGGGGCAGGAGACCCAGTACTTC. It translates to CASSWGRGQETQYF.

This clonotype was seen repeatedly, ten times or more. The chain is built from TRBV4-2 and TRBJ2-3; D is possibly TRBD2 (5 bases). The V end was cut by 5 bases, the J end by 0 bases, with 12 bases between. This CDR3 is 15 amino acids long. Germline V gene lookup returns CDR1 LGHNA and CDR2 YNFKEQ. The CDR3 sequence: CASSEAEGSTDTQYF. Written as DNA, the CDR3 is TGTGCCAGCAGCGAGGCCGAGGGAAGCACAGATACGCAGTATTTT.